The clone carrying this T cell receptor beta chain rates as medium-sized. Its specificity is not known. The CDR3 is 14 amino acids. Germline trimming cut 4 bases from V and 5 bases from J; bases unmatched to any gene: 6. Germline V gene lookup returns CDR1 WSHSY and CDR2 SAAADI. These data originate in a study of immune heterogeneity within non-small cell lung tumors. Looking at the study overall: Histology included a few squamous cell carcinomas, around nine non-squamous carcinomas and 1 unspecified tumor. Study-level points and caveats: Comparison across individual patients showed largely distinct high-frequency T-cell receptor beta clonotypes. Within a patient, dominant CDR3 beta clonotypes were shared across sites, though different locations had unique frequent clones.

It was a multiplex PCR that amplified TCR beta CDR3, with 32 V and 13 J primers. TCRdb ran MiXCR on the multiplex PCR reads and lists one entry per CDR3 protein. Of 4,300 or so distinct CDR3 sequences listed, 20% to 30% are singletons. As template, the study used bulk tumor genomic DNA at approximately 640 ng per sample. Surgical sampling yielded several biopsies per primary tumor (spaced far apart). Curative surgery was undertaken by patients, who had untreated, newly diagnosed non-small cell lung cancer. This receptor was taken from a man between 50 and 59 years old with non-small cell lung cancer. Sequencing input: lung tumor tissue. This sequence joins TRBV10-2 and TRBJ2-7, with 9 bases identical to TRBD2. CDR3 coding DNA: TGCGCCAGCAGTGGCCCTAGCGGGGACCACGAGCAGTACTTC. It yields the protein CASSGPSGDHEQYF.